The present T cell receptor (beta chain) was sequenced within a study of cytomegalovirus exposure and HLA in healthy donors. The CDR3 runs to 15 residues. Looked up from germline, CDR1 is MNHNS and CDR2 is SASEGT. V was clipped by 2 bases and J by 3 bases, with 13 bases between them. PCR was performed using 60 Vbeta and 13 Jbeta primers. Original processing methods: The count from a later analysis was roughly 80 million unique TCR beta chains, about 9.9 million of them shared. Measured with immunoSEQ multiplex PCR; TCRdb has only the in-frame clones, and not every one. The V and J calls and clone size were taken over from that table, and D and trimming were inferred from the DNA. The sample records 75,000 to 80,000 clones, more than 60% being singletons. Findings of the study overall: Versus the approximately 670-donor mean, an Asian-associated ancestry cluster reportedly showed fewer N-insertions in a later analysis. In vitro, a few CMV-associated chains proved specific for CMV antigens. In a later analysis, HLA-associated TCR beta chains were more clonally expanded than equally common others.

Concerning this clone: Its target is not known.

The chain couples TRBV6-1 to TRBJ1-2; possible D gene TRBD1, 6 bases. The sequenced material came from PBMCs. The clonotype comes from a man aged 35 to 55 in good health and CMV-seronegative. CDR3 region: CASSERNRADYGYTF. The CDR3 DNA sequence: TGTGCCAGCAGTGAAAGAAACAGGGCGGACTATGGCTACACCTTC.